Shown below are 11 T cell receptor beta chains from a single sample sequenced in a study of early T cells in non-severe SARS-CoV-2 infection. TCRdb passed the 5' RACE reads through MiXCR, listing each CDR3 protein once. The sample shows about 110,000 distinct CDR3 sequences, around 10% of them seen only once. Sequenced: whole blood. The receptors derive from an adult who was a healthcare worker with PCR-confirmed SARS-CoV-2 infection or an uninfected control (not recorded which).

This clonotype was seen a handful of times. The rearrangement joins TRBV12-3 or TRBV12-4 to TRBJ2-5; possible D gene TRBD2, 5 bases. The CDR3 is 12 residues long. The V gene lost 6 bases and the J gene lost 5 bases, with 10 bases spanning the gap. The CDR3 region has the DNA TGTGCCAGCAGCCGGGATTCGGAGACCCAGTACTTC. Protein sequence: CASSRDSETQYF.

The table lists this clonotype with many counts. The CDR3 DNA is TGTGCCAGCAGCTTGGAAGGTGCGGGAGGGGACTATGAGCAGTTCTTC. Protein: CASSLEGAGGDYEQFF. The chain recombines TRBV5-6 with TRBJ2-1; 9 positions agree with TRBD2. The CDR3 length is 16 residues. Germline V gene data show CDR1 as SGHDT and CDR2 as YYEEEE. Trimming cost V 0 bases and J 8 bases; bases outside gene matches: 9.

The chain recombines TRBV20-1 with TRBJ1-2; D is unresolved. Per the germline V gene, CDR1 is DFQATT and CDR2 is SNEGSKA (reference sequence). Trimming left V 3 bases short and J 8 bases short, with 13 bases between. The CDR3 runs to 12 residues. CDR3 sequence: CSASHRGGGYTF. The CDR3 nucleotides read TGCAGTGCTAGTCATCGGGGAGGCGGCTACACCTTC.

The rearrangement uses TRBV6-2 or TRBV6-3 and TRBJ1-5; TRBD1 is a possible D gene (5 bases). The CDR3 contains 14 residues. The germline V gene encodes CDR1 MNHEY and CDR2 SVGEGT. Trimming took 3 bases from V and 5 from J, leaving 11 bases between them. DNA of the CDR3: TGTGCCAGCAGTTATGGGCAGGGATATCAGCCCCAGCATTTT. The encoded protein is CASSYGQGYQPQHF.

Turning to this clonotype: A clone one base away is much larger, so this may be a read error. The chain is built from TRBV9 and TRBJ1-1; D uncertain. From germline, CDR1 is SGDLS and CDR2 YYNGEE. The length of the CDR3 is 15 residues. The V and J ends lost 0 bases and 0 bases respectively, with 9 bases between them. The CDR3 here is CASSVGPQVNTEAFF. The CDR3 nucleotides are TGTGCCAGCAGCGTAGGACCACAAGTGAACACTGAAGCTTTCTTT.

This clonotype occurred a few times. The chain is built from TRBV7-9 and TRBJ1-5, with D perhaps matching TRBD1 (6 bases). The CDR3 is 15 amino acids. V lost 6 bases and J 0 bases, leaving 12 bases between the germline ends. Germline CDR1 is SEHNR and CDR2 is FQNEAQ (reference sequence). The CDR3 sequence: CASSLGANSNQPQHF. DNA for the CDR3: TGTGCCAGCAGTTTGGGGGCGAATAGCAATCAGCCCCAGCATTTT.

This clonotype was seen at least ten times. The chain recombines TRBV2 with TRBJ2-3, with unresolved D. The ends were cut back, 1 base at V and 4 bases at J, with 12 bases in the middle. The CDR3 loop spans 15 amino acids. The germline CDR1 and CDR2 sequences are SNHLY and FYNNEI. The CDR3 bases are TGTGCCAGCAGTGAAGGATTGTATGGGGCAGATACGCAGTATTTT. Its protein is CASSEGLYGADTQYF.

The chain couples TRBV5-1 to TRBJ2-1; 7 nucleotides agree with TRBD2. With V trimmed by 4 bases and J by 4 bases, 8 bases remained unmatched. Germline lookup yields CDR1 SGHRS and CDR2 YFSETQ. The CDR3 is 15 amino acids. The CDR3 reads CASSQASGSYNEQFF. The CDR3 DNA reads TGCGCCAGCAGCCAAGCTAGCGGCAGTTACAATGAGCAGTTCTTC.

This clonotype has ten or more counts. The V and J genes are TRBV11-2 and TRBJ2-7, with a tentative D call TRBD2 (6 bases). Germline assignment: CDR1 SGHAT and CDR2 FQNNGV. V was pared by 5 bases and J by 7 bases, with 27 bases between. The CDR3 consists of 17 residues. In nucleotides, the CDR3 is TGTGCCAGCAGCCCCCCCCGACTAGAATTCGGCGAGGATGAGCAGTACTTC. Protein product: CASSPPRLEFGEDEQYF.

Ten or more counts support this clonotype. The chain employs TRBV5-1 and TRBJ2-1; 8 nucleotides match TRBD2. The CDR3 is made up of 15 amino acids. Germline lookup yields CDR1 SGHRS and CDR2 YFSETQ. The ends lost 6 bases at V and 4 bases at J; junction bases unmatched: 9. For the CDR3, the DNA is TGCGCCAGCACCCTGGGGGTAGCGGGGTACAATGAGCAGTTCTTC. It specifies CASTLGVAGYNEQFF.

This clonotype was counted many times. The rearrangement uses TRBV7-8 and TRBJ2-5, with D perhaps TRBD1 or TRBD2 (5 bases each). Deletions cut 6 bases from V and 2 bases from J, with 22 bases between. CDR1 and CDR2 from the germline V gene are SGHVS and FQNEAQ. The CDR3 runs to 17 residues. The CDR3 here is CASSLFRDPGRQETQYF. Written as DNA, the CDR3 is TGTGCCAGCAGTTTATTCCGGGACCCAGGACGGCAAGAGACCCAGTACTTC. Supplemented by reference TRBV7-8 and TRBJ2-5, the full variable domain reads GAGVSQSPRYKVAKRGQDVALRCDPISGHVSLFWYQQALGQGPEFLTYFQNEAQLDKSGLPSDRFFAERPEGSVSTLKIQRTQQEDSAVYLCASSLFRDPGRQETQYFGPGTRLLVL.